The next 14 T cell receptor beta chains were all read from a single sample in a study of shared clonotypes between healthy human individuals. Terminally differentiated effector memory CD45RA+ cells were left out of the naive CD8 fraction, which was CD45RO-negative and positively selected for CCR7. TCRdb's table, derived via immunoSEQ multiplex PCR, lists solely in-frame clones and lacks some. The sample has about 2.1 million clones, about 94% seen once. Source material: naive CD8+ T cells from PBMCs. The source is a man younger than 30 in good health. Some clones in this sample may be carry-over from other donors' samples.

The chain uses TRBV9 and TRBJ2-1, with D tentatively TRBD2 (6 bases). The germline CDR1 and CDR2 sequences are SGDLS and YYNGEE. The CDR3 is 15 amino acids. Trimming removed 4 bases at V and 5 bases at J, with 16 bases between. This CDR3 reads CASSPRGRGNNEQFF. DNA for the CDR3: TGTGCCAGCAGCCCCCGCGGGCGGGGAAACAATGAGCAGTTCTTC.

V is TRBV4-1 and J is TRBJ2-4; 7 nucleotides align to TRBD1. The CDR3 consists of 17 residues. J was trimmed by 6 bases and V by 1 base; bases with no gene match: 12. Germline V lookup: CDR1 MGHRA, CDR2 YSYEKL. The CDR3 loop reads CASSQGVLGTAINIQYF. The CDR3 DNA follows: TGCGCCAGCAGCCAAGGGGTTCTGGGGACAGCTATAAACATTCAGTACTTC.

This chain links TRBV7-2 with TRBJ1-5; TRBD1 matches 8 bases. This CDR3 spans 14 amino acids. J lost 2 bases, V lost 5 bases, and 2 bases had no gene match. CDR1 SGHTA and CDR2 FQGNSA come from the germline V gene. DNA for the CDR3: TGTGCCAGCAGCCGGACAGGGCGCAATCAGCCCCAGCATTTT. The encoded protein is CASSRTGRNQPQHF.

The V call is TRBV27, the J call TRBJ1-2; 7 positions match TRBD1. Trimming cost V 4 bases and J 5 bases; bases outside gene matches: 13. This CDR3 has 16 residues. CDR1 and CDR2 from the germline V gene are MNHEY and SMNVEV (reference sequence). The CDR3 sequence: CASSSFWTGLGYGYTF. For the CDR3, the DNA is TGTGCCAGCAGTTCCTTCTGGACAGGTCTCGGGTATGGCTACACCTTC.

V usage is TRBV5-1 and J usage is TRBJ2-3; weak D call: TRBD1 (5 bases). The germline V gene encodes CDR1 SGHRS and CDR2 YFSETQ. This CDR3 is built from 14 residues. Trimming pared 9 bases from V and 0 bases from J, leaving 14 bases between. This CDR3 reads CAIPKGQSTDTQYF. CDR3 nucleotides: TGCGCCATCCCCAAAGGACAAAGCACAGATACGCAGTATTTT.

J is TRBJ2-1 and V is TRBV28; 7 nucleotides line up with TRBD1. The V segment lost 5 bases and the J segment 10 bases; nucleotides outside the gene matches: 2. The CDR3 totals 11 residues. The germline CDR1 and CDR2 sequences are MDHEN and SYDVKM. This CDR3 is CASSTTGEQFF. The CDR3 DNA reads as TGTGCCAGCAGTACGACAGGGGAGCAGTTCTTC.

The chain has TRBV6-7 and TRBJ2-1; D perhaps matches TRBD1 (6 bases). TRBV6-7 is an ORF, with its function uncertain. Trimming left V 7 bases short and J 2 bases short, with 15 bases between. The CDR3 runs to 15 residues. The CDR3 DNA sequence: TGTGCCAGCACTTCGACAGGCCAAACCTACAATGAGCAGTTCTTC. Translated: CASTSTGQTYNEQFF.

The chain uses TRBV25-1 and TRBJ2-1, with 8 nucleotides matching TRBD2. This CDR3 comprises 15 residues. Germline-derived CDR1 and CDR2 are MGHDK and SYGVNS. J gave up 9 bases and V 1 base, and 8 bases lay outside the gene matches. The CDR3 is CASSESSGRLGEQFF. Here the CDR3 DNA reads TGTGCCAGCAGTGAATCGAGCGGGAGATTGGGTGAGCAGTTCTTC.

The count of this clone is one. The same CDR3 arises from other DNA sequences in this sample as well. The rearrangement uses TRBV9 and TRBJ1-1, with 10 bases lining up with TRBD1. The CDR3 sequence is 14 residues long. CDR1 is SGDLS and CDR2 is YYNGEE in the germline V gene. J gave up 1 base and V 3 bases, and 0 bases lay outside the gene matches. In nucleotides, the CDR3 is TGTGCCAGCAGCGGGGACAGGGGGAACACTGAAGCTTTCTTT. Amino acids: CASSGDRGNTEAFF.

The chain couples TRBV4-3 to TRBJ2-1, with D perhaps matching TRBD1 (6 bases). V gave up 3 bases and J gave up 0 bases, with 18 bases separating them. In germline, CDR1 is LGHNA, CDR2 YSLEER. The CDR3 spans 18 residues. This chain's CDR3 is CASSQGATGSSSYNEQFF. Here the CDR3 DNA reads TGCGCCAGCAGCCAGGGGGCGACGGGGTCCAGCTCCTACAATGAGCAGTTCTTC.

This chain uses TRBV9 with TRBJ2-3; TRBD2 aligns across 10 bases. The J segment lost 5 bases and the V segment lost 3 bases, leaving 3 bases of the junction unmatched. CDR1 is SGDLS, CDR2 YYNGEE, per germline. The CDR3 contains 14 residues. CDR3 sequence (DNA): TGTGCCAGCAGCGCTAGCGGGAGTGGAGATACGCAGTATTTT. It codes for CASSASGSGDTQYF.

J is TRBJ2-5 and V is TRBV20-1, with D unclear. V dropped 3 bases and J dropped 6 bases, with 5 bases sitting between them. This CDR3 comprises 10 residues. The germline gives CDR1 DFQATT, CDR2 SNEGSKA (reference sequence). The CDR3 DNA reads TGCAGTGCTAGGGGGAAGACCCAGTACTTC. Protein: CSARGKTQYF.

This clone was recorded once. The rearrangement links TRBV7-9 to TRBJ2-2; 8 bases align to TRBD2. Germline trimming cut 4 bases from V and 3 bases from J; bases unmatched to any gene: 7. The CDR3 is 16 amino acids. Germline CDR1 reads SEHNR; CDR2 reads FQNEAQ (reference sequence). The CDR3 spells CASSSAGGRDTGELFF. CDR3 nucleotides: TGTGCCAGCAGCTCGGCGGGAGGAAGGGACACCGGGGAGCTGTTTTTT.

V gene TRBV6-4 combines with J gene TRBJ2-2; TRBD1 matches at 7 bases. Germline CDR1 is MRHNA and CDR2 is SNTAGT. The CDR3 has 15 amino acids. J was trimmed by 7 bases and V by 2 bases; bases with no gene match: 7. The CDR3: CASSDGTADGGELFF. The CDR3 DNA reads TGTGCCAGCAGTGACGGGACAGCCGATGGCGGGGAGCTGTTTTTT.